This TCR beta chain appears in the sequencing data of a study of identical twins. Study-wide findings and caveats: Where beta out-of-frame sequences were concerned, excess twin sharing was weaker.

Germline lookup yields CDR1 DFQATT and CDR2 SNEGSKA (reference sequence). This CDR3 is built from 15 residues. Trimming cost V 1 base and J 6 bases; bases outside gene matches: 6. As regards this clonotype: Its target is unknown.

A universal primer site arose from template switching, and cDNA bore unique molecular identifiers. MiXCR was run by TCRdb on the 5' RACE reads, yielding one entry per CDR3 protein. The sample includes some 590,000 distinct CDR3 sequences, 9.6% of them seen just once. The sample was also linked to a second study, of yellow fever vaccine responses in identical twins.

Sequencing was done on a sample of PBMCs. The gene calls are TRBV20-1 and TRBJ2-1; 10 nucleotides align to TRBD1. This TCR came from a woman younger than 30 in good health. CDR3 DNA sequence: TGCAGTGCTAGAGCTGGGACAGGGGTTGGCAATGAGCAGTTCTTC. This codes for CSARAGTGVGNEQFF.